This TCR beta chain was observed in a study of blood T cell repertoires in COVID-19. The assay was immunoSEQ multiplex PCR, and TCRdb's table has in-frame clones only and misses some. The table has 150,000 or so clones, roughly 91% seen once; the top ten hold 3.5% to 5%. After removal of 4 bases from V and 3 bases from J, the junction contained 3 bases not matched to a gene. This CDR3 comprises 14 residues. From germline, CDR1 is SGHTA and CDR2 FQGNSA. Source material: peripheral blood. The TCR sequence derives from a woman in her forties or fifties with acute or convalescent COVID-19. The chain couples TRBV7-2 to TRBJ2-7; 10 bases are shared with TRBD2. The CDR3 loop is CASSSSGGVYEQYF. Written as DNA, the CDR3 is TGTGCCAGCAGCTCCAGCGGGGGGGTCTACGAGCAGTACTTC.